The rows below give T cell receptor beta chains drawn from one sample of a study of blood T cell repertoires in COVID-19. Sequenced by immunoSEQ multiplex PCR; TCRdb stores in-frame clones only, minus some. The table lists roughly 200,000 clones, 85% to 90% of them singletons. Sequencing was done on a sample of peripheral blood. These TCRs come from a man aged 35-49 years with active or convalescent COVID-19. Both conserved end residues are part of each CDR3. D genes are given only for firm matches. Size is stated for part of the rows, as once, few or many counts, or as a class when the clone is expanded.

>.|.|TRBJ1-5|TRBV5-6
TGTGCCAGCAGCAACTCTAGACAGGGCAATCAGCCCCAGCATTTT
CASSNSRQGNQPQHF
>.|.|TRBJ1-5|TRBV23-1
TGCGCCAGCAGTCAATTTAGAGGGCTCAATCAGCCCCAGCATTTT
CASSQFRGLNQPQHF
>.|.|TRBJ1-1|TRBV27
TGTGCCAGCAGTTTTGGGGGGGCTACGAACACTGAAGCTTTCTTT
CASSFGGATNTEAFF
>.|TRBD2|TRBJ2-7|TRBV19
TGTGCCAGTAGTACCGCGGGGGGAATCCACGAGCAGTACTTC
CASSTAGGIHEQYF
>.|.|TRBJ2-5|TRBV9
TGTGCCAGCAGCGTAGGTCAGGGAGGTCGAGAGACCCAGTACTTC
CASSVGQGGRETQYF
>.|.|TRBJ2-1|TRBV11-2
TGTGCCAGCAGCTCCCCTAGAGGTGGCAATGAGCAGTTCTTC
CASSSPRGGNEQFF
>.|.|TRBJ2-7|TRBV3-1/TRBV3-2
TGTGCCAGCAGCCAAGGCGGGACGGTGTCCTACGAGCAGTACTTC
CASSQGGTVSYEQYF
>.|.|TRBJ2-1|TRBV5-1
TGCGCCACCCTAGAAATACAGGGAACCCACAATGAGCAGTTCTTC
CATLEIQGTHNEQFF
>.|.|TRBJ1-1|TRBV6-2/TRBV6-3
TGTGCCAGCAGTTACGGGAGGGATGGGTTTGTCGGTGAAGCTTTCTTT
CASSYGRDGFVGEAFF
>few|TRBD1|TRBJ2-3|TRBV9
TGTGCCAGCAGCTCAAGACAGGGGTCGGGACTAGATACGCAGTATTTT
CASSSRQGSGLDTQYF
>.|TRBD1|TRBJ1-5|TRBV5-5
TGTGCCAGCAGCTCGACAGGGGATCAGCCCCAGCATTTT
CASSSTGDQPQHF
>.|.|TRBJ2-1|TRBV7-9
TGTGCCAGCAGCTTACTACAGGGTATAGTCCAATCCTACAATGAGCAGTTCTTC
CASSLLQGIVQSYNEQFF
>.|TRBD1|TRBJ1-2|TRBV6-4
TGTGCCAGCAGTGGGGGACAGGCGAGTTTGCTCACCTTC
CASSGGQASLLTF
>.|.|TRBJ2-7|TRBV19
TGTGCCAGTAGTATTAGACCCCTCGGGGAGCAGTACTTC
CASSIRPLGEQYF
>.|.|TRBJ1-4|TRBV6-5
TGTGCCAGCAGTCCCACAGGGAGTGGTGAAAAACTGTTTTTT
CASSPTGSGEKLFF
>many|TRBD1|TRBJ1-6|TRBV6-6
TGTGCCAGCAGTCGTACTCGGTCGGGACAGGGGATTTCCTATAATTCACCCCTCCACTTT
CASSRTRSGQGISYNSPLHF
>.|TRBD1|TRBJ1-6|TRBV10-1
TGCGCCAGCAGTATGACGGGACAGGGGGTATCCTATAATTCACCCCTCCACTTT
CASSMTGQGVSYNSPLHF
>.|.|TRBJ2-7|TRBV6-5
TGTGCCAGCAGCAACAGGCAGGGTGGGTCCTACGAGCAGTACTTC
CASSNRQGGSYEQYF
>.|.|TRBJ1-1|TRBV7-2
TGTGCCAGCAGCTTAGCTGCGGGGGGGAACACTGAAGCTTTCTTT
CASSLAAGGNTEAFF
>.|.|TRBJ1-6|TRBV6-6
TGTGCCAGCAGACTGGACACTGATAATTCACCCCTCCACTTT
CASRLDTDNSPLHF
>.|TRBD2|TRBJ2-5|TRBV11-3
TGTGCCAGCAGCTTAGGCGCGGGGGGCCAAGAGACCCAGTACTTC
CASSLGAGGQETQYF
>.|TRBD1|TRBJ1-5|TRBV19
TGTGCCACCTCCGGGACAGCCAATCAGCCCCAGCATTTT
CATSGTANQPQHF
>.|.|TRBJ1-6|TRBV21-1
TGTGCCAGCTGGGCCAGGGGAGATTCACCCCTCCACTTT
CASWARGDSPLHF
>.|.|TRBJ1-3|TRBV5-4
TGTGCCAGCAGCCAGGTGCCGGGGAGCGTGAGTAACACCATATATTTT
CASSQVPGSVSNTIYF
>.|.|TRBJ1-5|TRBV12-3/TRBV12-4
TGTGCCAGCAGTTATTCAGGGCCTCAGCCCCAGCATTTT
CASSYSGPQPQHF
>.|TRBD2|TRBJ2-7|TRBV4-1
TGCGCCAGCAGCCAAGATACTAGCGGAGCCACCTACGAGCAGTACTTC
CASSQDTSGATYEQYF
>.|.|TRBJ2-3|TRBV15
TGTGCCACCGGCTCTAGCCTCTGGGGTACGCAGTATTTT
CATGSSLWGTQYF
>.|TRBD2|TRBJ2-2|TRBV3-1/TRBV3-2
TGTGCCAGCAGCCAGTTTCCCGGGACTACCGCCGGGGAGCTGTTTTTT
CASSQFPGTTAGELFF
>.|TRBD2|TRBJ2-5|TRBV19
TGTGCCAGTAGTCCCCGTGATACTAGCGGGAGTTCGGAGACCCAGTACTTC
CASSPRDTSGSSETQYF